Shown below are 8 T cell receptor beta chains from a single sample sequenced in a study of blood T cell repertoires in COVID-19. Profiling relied on immunoSEQ multiplex PCR, and the TCRdb table lists in-frame clones only, not all of them. The profile shows 200,000 to 250,000 clones, approximately 90% of them singletons. Sequenced input: peripheral blood. The receptors derive from a man aged 25-45 years with COVID-19, enrolled during active disease.

The sample holds one count of this clone. The chain carries TRBV24-1 and TRBJ1-6, with TRBD1 matching over 8 bases. The CDR3 totals 15 residues. Trimming cost V 4 bases and J 8 bases; bases outside gene matches: 6. In germline, CDR1 is KGHDR, CDR2 SFDVKD. The CDR3: CATSDRQGIYSPLHF. CDR3 coding DNA: TGTGCCACCAGTGACCGACAGGGGATTTATTCACCCCTCCACTTT.

The rearrangement links TRBV5-1 to TRBJ2-7; 8 bases are shared with TRBD2. CDR1 and CDR2 from the germline V gene are SGHRS and YFSETQ. Trimming took 4 bases from V and 4 from J; bases not matched to a gene: 10. The CDR3 has 15 amino acids. The CDR3 protein is CASSHTSSGPYEQYF. Here the CDR3 DNA reads TGCGCCAGCAGCCATACTTCTAGCGGGCCGTACGAGCAGTACTTC. Supplemented by reference TRBV5-1 and TRBJ2-7, the full variable domain reads KAGVTQTPRYLIKTRGQQVTLSCSPISGHRSVSWYQQTPGQGLQFLFEYFSETQRNKGNFPGRFSGRQFSNSRSEMNVSTLELGDSALYLCASSHTSSGPYEQYFGPGTRLTVT.

This rearrangement joins TRBV2 to TRBJ2-3; 7 positions match TRBD2. Trimming at V came to 4 bases and at J to 2 bases, leaving 6 bases not matched to a gene. The CDR3 is made up of 15 amino acids. CDR1 and CDR2 (germline): SNHLY, FYNNEI. Here the CDR3 reads CASSGGSGPTDTQYF. The CDR3 nucleotides read TGTGCCAGCAGTGGAGGTAGCGGGCCCACAGATACGCAGTATTTT.

This chain links TRBV7-2 with TRBJ2-3, with 11 bases aligning to TRBD2. The germline V gene has CDR1 SGHTA and CDR2 FQGNSA. The CDR3 is 18 residues long. V was pared by 1 base and J by 8 bases, with 14 bases of the junction left unmatched. CDR3 coding DNA: TGTGCCAGCAGCTTAGTCCTTTTAGCGGGAGGGGTTTCGGGTACGCAGTATTTT. This sequence encodes CASSLVLLAGGVSGTQYF.

V and J are TRBV2 and TRBJ1-1; TRBD1 matches 9 bases. J lost 12 bases, V lost 2 bases, and 7 bases had no gene match. This CDR3 spans 13 amino acids. Germline V CDR1 and CDR2: SNHLY, FYNNEI. The CDR3 here is CASSEQGTGPPFF. CDR3 DNA: TGTGCCAGCAGTGAACAGGGGACAGGGCCTCCTTTCTTT.

J is TRBJ1-2 and V is TRBV19; TRBD1 matches at 10 bases. This CDR3 has 15 amino acids. Germline V gene lookup returns CDR1 LNHDA and CDR2 SQIVND (reference sequence). The trim removed 0 bases at V and 4 bases at J, leaving 2 bases unmatched. This chain's CDR3 is CASSIEGQGSYGYTF. CDR3 in DNA: TGTGCCAGTAGTATAGAGGGACAGGGGAGCTATGGCTACACCTTC.

The V call is TRBV19, the J call TRBJ2-1, with 11 bases lining up with TRBD2. J gave up 8 bases and V 5 bases, and 14 bases lay outside the gene matches. From germline, CDR1 is LNHDA and CDR2 SQIVND (reference sequence). The CDR3 is 17 residues long. The CDR3 DNA reads TGTGCCAGTAGTTCCCCTACTAGCGGGAGAAGGGACGATGAGCAGTTCTTC. Encoded protein: CASSSPTSGRRDDEQFF.

The chain links TRBV2 to TRBJ2-7; D unclear. Trimming removed 2 bases from V and 3 bases from J, with 5 bases in between. Germline V gives CDR1 SNHLY, CDR2 FYNNEI. This CDR3 has 12 amino acids. CDR3 sequence: CASSESRYEQYF. CDR3 DNA: TGTGCCAGCAGTGAAAGCCGCTACGAGCAGTACTTC.